This T cell receptor beta chain was captured in a study of blood T cells in healthy people across ages. Extracted total RNA amounted to at least 6 micrograms for each sample. CDR1 and CDR2 from the germline V gene are SQVTM and ANQGSEA. The CDR3 consists of 12 residues. The ends were cut back, 3 bases at V and 6 bases at J, with 11 bases in the middle. Using a J-beta primer mix together with a sample-barcoded 5' primer, a second PCR was run for roughly 6 to 12 cycles. TCRdb fed the 5' RACE reads into MiXCR, producing one record per CDR3 protein. The sample carries about 1.1 million distinct CDR3 sequences, around two fifths recorded once. Broader study findings: A strong correlation was seen between TCR beta diversity and naive T cell percentage. Getting older went along with TCR beta diversity per million T cells dropping roughly linearly.

This clonotype was seen only a few times. Its target is unknown. The sample consisted of blood. The sequence was collected from a man between 18 and 29 years old in good health. This chain uses TRBV29-1 with TRBJ1-2; possible D gene TRBD1, 6 bases. The DNA of the CDR3 is TGCAGCGTTGATTCCGGGGGCGATGGCTACACCTTC. It yields the protein CSVDSGGDGYTF.